A selection of T cell receptor beta chains follows, all from one sample in a study of CD8 T cells in Susac syndrome. TCRdb re-analysed the immunoSEQ multiplex PCR reads in MiXCR, keeping a single row per CDR3 protein. In the table there are 100,000 to 150,000 distinct CDR3 sequences, around 96% of which are singletons. Source material: CD4+ T cells from PBMCs. The receptors were gathered from a human donor in good health. Each CDR3 is given with its conserved first and last residue. Fields, in order: D gene, V gene, J gene, CDR3 protein, CDR3 DNA. D genes are given only for firm matches.

.	TRBV6-1	TRBJ1-1	CASSPRQTTEAFF	TGTGCCAGCAGCCCAAGACAGACAACTGAAGCTTTCTTT
.	TRBV5-4	TRBJ2-5	CASSYPSLETQYF	TGTGCCAGCAGCTACCCTAGCCTAGAGACCCAGTACTTC
.	TRBV16	TRBJ2-7	CASSQTGGGTEQYF	TGTGCCAGCAGCCAGACCGGAGGGGGGACTGAGCAGTACTTC
.	TRBV20-1	TRBJ2-5	CSAQNLGETQYF	TGCAGTGCTCAGAACCTTGGGGAGACCCAGTACTTC
.	TRBV2	TRBJ1-5	CASSLQDSNQPQHF	TGTGCCAGCTCACTGCAGGATAGCAATCAGCCCCAGCATTTT
TRBD2	TRBV7-7	TRBJ2-1	CASSSRLAAYNEQFF	TGTGCTAGCAGCTCAAGACTAGCGGCTTACAATGAGCAGTTCTTC
.	TRBV6-5	TRBJ2-5	CASSQGTYQETQYF	TGTGCCAGCAGCCAGGGGACTTACCAAGAGACCCAGTACTTC
.	TRBV20-1	TRBJ1-1	CSAVPGPLTEAFF	TGCAGTGCTGTACCGGGACCTCTCACTGAAGCTTTCTTT
.	TRBV20-1	TRBJ2-7	CSARDETHREQYF	TGCAGTGCTAGGGATGAAACCCACCGCGAGCAGTACTTC
TRBD1	TRBV3-1	TRBJ2-2	CASSQFYRGPGELFF	TGTGCCAGCAGCCAATTTTACAGGGGGCCCGGGGAGCTGTTTTTT
.	TRBV6-1	TRBJ2-2	CASSVGRGIGELFF	TGTGCCAGCAGTGTGGGCAGGGGAATCGGGGAGCTGTTTTTT
.	TRBV12-3/TRBV12-4	TRBJ2-3	CASSPLSGAPRDTQYF	TGTGCCAGCAGTCCACTAAGCGGAGCCCCTCGAGATACGCAGTATTTT
.	TRBV7-9	TRBJ1-2	CAGSLMGYGYTF	TGTGCCGGGTCCTTAATGGGCTATGGCTACACCTTC
TRBD2	TRBV12-3/TRBV12-4	TRBJ2-1	CASSPRLATYNEQFF	TGTGCCAGCAGTCCGCGACTAGCGACCTACAATGAGCAGTTCTTC
.	TRBV6-6	TRBJ2-1	CASSRKPFDEQFF	TGTGCCAGCAGTCGGAAGCCCTTCGATGAGCAGTTCTTC
TRBD2	TRBV30	TRBJ2-7	CASEAGGSEQYF	TGTGCCTCGGAAGCGGGAGGGAGCGAGCAGTACTTC
.	TRBV14	TRBJ1-5	CASSQDQQQPQHF	TGTGCCAGCAGCCAAGATCAACAACAGCCCCAGCATTTT
.	TRBV7-2	TRBJ2-7	CASSLVFSYEQYF	TGTGCCAGCAGCTTAGTTTTCTCCTACGAGCAGTACTTC
.	TRBV6-5	TRBJ1-1	CASSYSYYRVTNTEAFF	TGTGCCAGCAGTTATTCTTATTACAGGGTAACGAACACTGAAGCTTTCTTT
.	TRBV5-6	TRBJ2-1	CASSFGRISYNEQFF	TGTGCCAGCAGCTTTGGGCGGATCTCCTACAATGAGCAGTTCTTC
.	TRBV5-1	TRBJ2-7	CASRLTSGAYEQYF	TGCGCCAGCCGACTCACGAGCGGAGCCTACGAGCAGTACTTC
TRBD2	TRBV5-1	TRBJ2-7	CASSPLDSGRRYEQYF	TGCGCCAGCAGCCCGCTGGATAGCGGGAGGAGGTACGAGCAGTACTTC